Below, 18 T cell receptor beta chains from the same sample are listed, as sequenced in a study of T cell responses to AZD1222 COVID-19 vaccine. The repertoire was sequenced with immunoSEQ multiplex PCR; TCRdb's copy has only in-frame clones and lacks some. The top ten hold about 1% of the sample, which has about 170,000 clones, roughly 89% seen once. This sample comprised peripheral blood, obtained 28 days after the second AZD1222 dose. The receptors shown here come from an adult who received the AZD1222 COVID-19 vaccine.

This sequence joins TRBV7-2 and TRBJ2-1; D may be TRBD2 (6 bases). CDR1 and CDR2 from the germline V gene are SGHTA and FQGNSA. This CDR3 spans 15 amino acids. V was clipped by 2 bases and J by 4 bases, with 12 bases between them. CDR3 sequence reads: CASSLMGGAYNEQFF. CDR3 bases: TGTGCCAGCAGCTTAATGGGCGGGGCTTACAATGAGCAGTTCTTC.

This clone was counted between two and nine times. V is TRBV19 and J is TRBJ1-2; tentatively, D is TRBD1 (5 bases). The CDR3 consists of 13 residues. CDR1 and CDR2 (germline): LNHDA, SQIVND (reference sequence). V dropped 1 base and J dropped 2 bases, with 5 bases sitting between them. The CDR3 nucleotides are TGTGCCAGTAGTATAGGGGGGAACTATGGCTACACCTTC. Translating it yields CASSIGGNYGYTF.

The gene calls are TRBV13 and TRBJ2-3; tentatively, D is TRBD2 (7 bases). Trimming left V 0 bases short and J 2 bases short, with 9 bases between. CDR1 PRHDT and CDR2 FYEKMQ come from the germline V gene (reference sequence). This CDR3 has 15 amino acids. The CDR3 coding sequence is TGTGCCAGCAGCTTAGGCGGGGGGCCCACAGATACGCAGTATTTT. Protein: CASSLGGGPTDTQYF.

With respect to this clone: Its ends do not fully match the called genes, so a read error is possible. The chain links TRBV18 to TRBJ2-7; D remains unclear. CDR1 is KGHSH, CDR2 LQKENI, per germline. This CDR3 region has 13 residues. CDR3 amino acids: CASSSPSSYEQYF. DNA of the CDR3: TGTGCCAGCTCATCACCCAGCTCCTACGAGCAGTACTTC. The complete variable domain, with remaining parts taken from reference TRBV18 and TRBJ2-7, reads NAGVMQNPRHLVRRRGQEARLRCSPMKGHSHVYWYRQLPEEGLKFMVYLQKENIIDESGMPKERFSAEFPKEGPSILRIQQVVRGDSAAYFCASSSPSSYEQYFGPGTRLTVT.

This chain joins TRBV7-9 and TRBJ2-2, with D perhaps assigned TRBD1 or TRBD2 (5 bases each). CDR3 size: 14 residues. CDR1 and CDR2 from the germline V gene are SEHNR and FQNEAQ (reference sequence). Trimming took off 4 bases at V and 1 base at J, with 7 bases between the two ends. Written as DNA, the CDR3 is TGTGCCAGCAGCTGGGACCAGAACACCGGGGAGCTGTTTTTT. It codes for CASSWDQNTGELFF.

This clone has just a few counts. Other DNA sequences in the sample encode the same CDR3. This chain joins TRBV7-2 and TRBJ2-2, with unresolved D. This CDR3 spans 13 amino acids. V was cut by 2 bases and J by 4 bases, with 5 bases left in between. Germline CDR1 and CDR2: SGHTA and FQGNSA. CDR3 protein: CASSLLGTGELFF. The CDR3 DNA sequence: TGTGCCAGCAGCTTACTGGGCACCGGGGAGCTGTTTTTT.

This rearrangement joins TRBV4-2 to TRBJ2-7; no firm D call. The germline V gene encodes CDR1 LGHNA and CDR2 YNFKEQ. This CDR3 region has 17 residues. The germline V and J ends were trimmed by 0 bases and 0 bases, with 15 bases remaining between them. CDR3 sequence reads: CASSQEVGSSYSYEQYF. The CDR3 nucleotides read TGTGCCAGCAGCCAAGAGGTAGGCAGCAGCTACTCCTACGAGCAGTACTTC.

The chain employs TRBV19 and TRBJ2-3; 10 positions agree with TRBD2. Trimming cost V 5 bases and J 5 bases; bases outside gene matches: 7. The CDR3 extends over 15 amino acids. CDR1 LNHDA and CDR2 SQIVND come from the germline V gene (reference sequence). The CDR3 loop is CASSALAGVGDTQYF. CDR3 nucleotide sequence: TGTGCCAGTAGTGCCCTAGCGGGGGTCGGAGATACGCAGTATTTT.

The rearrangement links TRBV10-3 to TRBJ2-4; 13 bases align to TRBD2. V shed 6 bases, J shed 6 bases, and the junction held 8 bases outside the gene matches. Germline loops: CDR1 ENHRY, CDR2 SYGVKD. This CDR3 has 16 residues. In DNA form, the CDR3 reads TGTGCCATCAGACCTGGACTAGCGGGGGTAGGAAACATTCAGTACTTC. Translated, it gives CAIRPGLAGVGNIQYF.

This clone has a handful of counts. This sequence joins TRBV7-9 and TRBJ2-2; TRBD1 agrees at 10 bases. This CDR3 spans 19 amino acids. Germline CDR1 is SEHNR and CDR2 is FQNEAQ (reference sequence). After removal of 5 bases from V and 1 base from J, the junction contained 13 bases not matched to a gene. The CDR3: CASSTRDRGPPGNTGELFF. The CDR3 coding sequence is TGTGCCAGCAGCACACGGGACAGGGGTCCGCCGGGGAACACCGGGGAGCTGTTTTTT.

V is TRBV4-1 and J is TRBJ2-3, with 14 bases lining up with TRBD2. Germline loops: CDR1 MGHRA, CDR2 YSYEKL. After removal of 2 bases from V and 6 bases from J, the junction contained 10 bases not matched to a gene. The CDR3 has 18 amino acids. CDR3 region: CASSQPPGTSGGSDTQYF. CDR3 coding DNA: TGCGCCAGCAGCCAACCCCCCGGGACTAGCGGGGGAAGCGATACGCAGTATTTT.

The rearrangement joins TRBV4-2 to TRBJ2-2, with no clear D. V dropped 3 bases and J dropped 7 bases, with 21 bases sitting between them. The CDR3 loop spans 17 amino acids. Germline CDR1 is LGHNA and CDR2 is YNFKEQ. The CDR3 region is CASSQTPIVGLGGELFF. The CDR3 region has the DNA TGTGCCAGCAGCCAGACTCCTATTGTCGGTTTAGGCGGGGAGCTGTTTTTT.

DNA for the CDR3: TGTGCCAGCAGCCAAGATAGGCTAGCGGGGAGGGATGAGCAGTTCTTC. Residues: CASSQDRLAGRDEQFF. This sequence joins TRBV3-1 (or the pseudogene TRBV3-2) and TRBJ2-1; TRBD2 aligns across 9 bases. Germline V lookup: CDR1 LGHDT, CDR2 YNNKEL (reference sequence). The V gene end was trimmed by 0 bases and the J gene end by 8 bases; junction bases not matched to a gene: 8. CDR3 length: 16 amino acids.

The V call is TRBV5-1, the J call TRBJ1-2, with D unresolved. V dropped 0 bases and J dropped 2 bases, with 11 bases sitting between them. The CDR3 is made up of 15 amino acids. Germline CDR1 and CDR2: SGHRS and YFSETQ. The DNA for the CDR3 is TGCGCCAGCAGCTTGGAACCCACGGTAAACTATGGCTACACCTTC. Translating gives CASSLEPTVNYGYTF.

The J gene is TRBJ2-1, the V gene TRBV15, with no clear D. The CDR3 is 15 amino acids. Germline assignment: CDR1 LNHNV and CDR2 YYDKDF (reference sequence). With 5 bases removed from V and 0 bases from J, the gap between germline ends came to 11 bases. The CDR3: CATSHGRSSYNEQFF. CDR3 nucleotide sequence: TGTGCCACCAGCCACGGCAGGAGCTCCTACAATGAGCAGTTCTTC.

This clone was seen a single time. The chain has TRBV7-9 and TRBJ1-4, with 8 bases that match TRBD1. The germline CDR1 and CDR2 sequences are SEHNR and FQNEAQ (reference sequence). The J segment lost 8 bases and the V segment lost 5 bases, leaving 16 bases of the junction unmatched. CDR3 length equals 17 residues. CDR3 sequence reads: CASSRSNHGQGNEKLFF. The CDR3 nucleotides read TGTGCCAGCAGCCGTTCTAATCATGGACAGGGAAACGAAAAACTGTTTTTT.

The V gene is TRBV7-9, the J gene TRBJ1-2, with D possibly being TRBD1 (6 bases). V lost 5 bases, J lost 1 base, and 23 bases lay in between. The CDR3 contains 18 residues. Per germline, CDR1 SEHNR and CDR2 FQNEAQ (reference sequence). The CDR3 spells CASSHNPFHREFNYGYTF. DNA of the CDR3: TGTGCCAGCAGCCATAACCCATTCCACAGGGAGTTTAACTATGGCTACACCTTC.

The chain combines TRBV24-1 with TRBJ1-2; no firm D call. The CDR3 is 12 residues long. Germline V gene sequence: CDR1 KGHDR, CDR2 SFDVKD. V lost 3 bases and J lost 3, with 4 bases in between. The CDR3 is CATSDEDYGYTF. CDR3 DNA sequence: TGTGCCACCAGTGATGAGGACTATGGCTACACCTTC.